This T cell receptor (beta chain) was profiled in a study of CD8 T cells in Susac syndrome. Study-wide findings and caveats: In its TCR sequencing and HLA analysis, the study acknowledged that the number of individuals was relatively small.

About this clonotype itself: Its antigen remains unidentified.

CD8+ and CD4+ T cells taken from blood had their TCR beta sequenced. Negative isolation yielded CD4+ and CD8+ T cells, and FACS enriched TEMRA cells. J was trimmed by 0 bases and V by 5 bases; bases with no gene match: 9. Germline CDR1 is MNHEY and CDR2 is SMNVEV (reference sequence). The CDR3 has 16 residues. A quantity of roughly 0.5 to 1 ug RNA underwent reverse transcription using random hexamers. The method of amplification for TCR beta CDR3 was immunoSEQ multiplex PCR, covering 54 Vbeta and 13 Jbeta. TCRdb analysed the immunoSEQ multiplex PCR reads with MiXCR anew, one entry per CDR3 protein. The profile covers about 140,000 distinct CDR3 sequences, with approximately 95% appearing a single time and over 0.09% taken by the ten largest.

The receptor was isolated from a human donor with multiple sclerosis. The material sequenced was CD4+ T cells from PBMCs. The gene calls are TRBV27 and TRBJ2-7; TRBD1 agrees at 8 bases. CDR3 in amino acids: CASSPLQGVSSYEQYF. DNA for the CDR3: TGTGCCAGCAGTCCGTTACAGGGGGTAAGCTCCTACGAGCAGTACTTC.